This is a list of T cell receptor beta chains from one sample in a study of response to subunit inactivated influenza vaccine. TCRdb re-derived calls from the RT-PCR reads in MiXCR, one entry per CDR3 protein. The table shows 600,000 to 700,000 distinct CDR3 sequences, with roughly 15% occurring only once. Here the sequenced sample was PBMCs from blood, taken 14 to 15 days before vaccination. These receptors were obtained from a man aged 50 or older who received an inactivated influenza vaccine. Each CDR3 is given with its conserved first and last residue. Fields, in order: clone size, J gene, D gene, V gene, CDR3 DNA, CDR3 protein. A D gene is named only where the DNA matches it firmly. Only part of the rows carry a size: once, few, many, or a class if the clone is expanded.

>few|TRBJ2-1|NA|TRBV20-1
TGCACCGCTAGCGCTAATGAGCAGTTCTTC
CTASANEQFF
>few|TRBJ1-3|NA|TRBV29-1
TGCAGCGCCCACGGGGGCCAACTCTCTGGAAACACCATATATTTT
CSAHGGQLSGNTIYF
>NA|TRBJ2-3|TRBD2|TRBV5-1
TGCGCCAGCAGCTCCGGACTAGCGGGGTGGACCCCTAGCACAGATACGCAGTATTTT
CASSSGLAGWTPSTDTQYF
>NA|TRBJ2-2|NA|TRBV6-5
TGTGCCAGCAGTTCAATTGGTAGGGTTACGAACACCGGGGAGCTGTTTTTT
CASSSIGRVTNTGELFF
>NA|TRBJ2-3|NA|TRBV4-2
TGTGCCAGCAGCCAAGCAACGGTGGGATATAGCACAGATACGCAGTATTTT
CASSQATVGYSTDTQYF
>few|TRBJ2-3|TRBD2|TRBV5-1
TGCGCCAGCAGCTTTACGGGACTACCAAGCACAGATACGCAGTATTTT
CASSFTGLPSTDTQYF
>NA|TRBJ2-4|NA|TRBV10-3
TGTGCCATCAGTGAAAGAGCGGAGGGGGGAGCCAAAAACATTCAGTACTTC
CAISERAEGGAKNIQYF
>many|TRBJ2-3|TRBD2|TRBV11-2
TGTGCCAGCAGCTTATTACGGGGGGGCCAAAGAGATACGCAGTATTTT
CASSLLRGGQRDTQYF
>NA|TRBJ2-5|NA|TRBV27
TGTGCCAGCAGTTTATCGGGGCCGAAGGTACTAGAGACCCAGTACTTC
CASSLSGPKVLETQYF
>NA|TRBJ2-1|TRBD2|TRBV12-3/TRBV12-4
TGTGCCAGCACTTTCTGGGGGGGGGGTCTCTCCTACAATGAGCAGTTCTTC
CASTFWGGGLSYNEQFF
>many|TRBJ2-7|NA|TRBV5-1
TGCGCCAGCAGCCAACAGCAGTACGAGCAGTACTTC
CASSQQQYEQYF
>many|TRBJ1-2|NA|TRBV27
TGTGCCAGCAGTTTAGGGGGGGCTGCCGGCTACACCTTC
CASSLGGAAGYTF
>NA|TRBJ1-1|NA|TRBV29-1
TGCAGCGTTGAAGTTCCCCCTTCCCGGGGTGAAGCTTTCTTT
CSVEVPPSRGEAFF
>NA|TRBJ2-7|NA|TRBV28
TGTGCCAGGAGTTCGGGGCAGGGCAGGGTGCAGTACTTC
CARSSGQGRVQYF
>NA|TRBJ2-3|TRBD2|TRBV3-1
TGTGCCAGCAGCCGTTTAGCGGGAGGGCTGTCAGATACGCAGTATTTT
CASSRLAGGLSDTQYF
>few|TRBJ2-7|TRBD2|TRBV30
TGTGCCTGGAGTCCAACCCTTCGGACTAGCGGATTCTACGAGCAGTACTTC
CAWSPTLRTSGFYEQYF
>NA|TRBJ1-6|NA|TRBV6-1
TGTGCCAGCAACGGGGGGGCTAATTCACCCCTCCACTTT
CASNGGANSPLHF
>few|TRBJ2-1|TRBD2|TRBV6-2/TRBV6-3
TGTGCCAGTCTAAAGCGGGAGAATGAGCAGTTCTTC
CASLKRENEQFF
>NA|TRBJ2-6|NA|TRBV20-1
TGCAGTGCTGGACAGCACGGGGCCAACGTCCTGACTTTC
CSAGQHGANVLTF
>NA|TRBJ2-7|TRBD1|TRBV4-3
TGCGCCAGCAGCCAGGACAGGGGCTCATTCTACGAGCAGTACTTC
CASSQDRGSFYEQYF
>NA|TRBJ2-1|NA|TRBV6-2/TRBV6-3
TGTGCCAGCATCAGAGGGGCCCACGCCTCCTACAATGAGCAGTTCTTC
CASIRGAHASYNEQFF
>few|TRBJ2-1|NA|TRBV4-2
TGTGCCAGCAGCCAAGAAGGCAGGGAGGTTAATGAGCAGTTCTTC
CASSQEGREVNEQFF
>few|TRBJ2-2|NA|TRBV5-1
TGCGCCAGCAGCTTGGATGGGGGTCTCACCGGGGAGCTGTTTTTT
CASSLDGGLTGELFF
>many|TRBJ2-1|NA|TRBV6-2/TRBV6-3
TGTGCCAGCAGTTCCTTCTCCCCTGATCTTTACAATGAGCAGTTCTTC
CASSSFSPDLYNEQFF
>NA|TRBJ2-3|TRBD1|TRBV7-8
TGTGCCAGCAGCGTAAAAGTTTCCGGGACAGGGTACACAGATACGCAGTATTTT
CASSVKVSGTGYTDTQYF
>many|TRBJ1-2|NA|TRBV12-3/TRBV12-4
TGTGCCAGCAGCCTCGGCCGAGGCTACACCTTC
CASSLGRGYTF
>few|TRBJ2-7|NA|TRBV12-3/TRBV12-4
TGTGCCAGCAGTCTCCTGGCCAACTCCTACGAGCAGTACTTC
CASSLLANSYEQYF
>NA|TRBJ1-6|NA|TRBV6-2/TRBV6-3
TGTGCCAGCAGTTACTCGAGCGGGGCGTGGTCGAAGAGTTCACCCCTCCACTTT
CASSYSSGAWSKSSPLHF
>NA|TRBJ2-1|NA|TRBV10-3
TGTGTCATCAGTGAGAGCGGTTCCTACAATGAGCAGTTCTTC
CVISESGSYNEQFF
>NA|TRBJ2-1|TRBD1|TRBV2
TGTGCCAGCAGGAGACAGGGCAGCTCCTACAATGAGCAGTTCTTC
CASRRQGSSYNEQFF
>NA|TRBJ2-7|TRBD1|TRBV6-1
TGTGCCAGCAGTGAACCGGGACAGGGCCTCTACGAGCAGTACTTC
CASSEPGQGLYEQYF
>few|TRBJ2-5|TRBD2|TRBV4-1
TGCGCCAGCAGCCAAGATCTGGGACTAGCGGGGACCTCTATACACTTC
CASSQDLGLAGTSIHF
>NA|TRBJ2-1|TRBD2|TRBV27
TGTGCCAGCAGTTTCCTACTAGCGGGCCCCTACAATGAGCAGTTCTTC
CASSFLLAGPYNEQFF
>few|TRBJ2-2|NA|TRBV6-5
TGTGCCAGCAACACGAACACCGGGGAGCTGTTTTTT
CASNTNTGELFF
>NA|TRBJ2-7|NA|TRBV11-2
TGTGCCAGCAGCTCCCCACGGCACGTCTCCGAGCAGTACTTC
CASSSPRHVSEQYF
>few|TRBJ2-7|NA|TRBV15
TGTGCCACCAGCAGTCGGGCCTCAGCCCTGTACGAGCAGTACTTC
CATSSRASALYEQYF
>few|TRBJ2-3|TRBD2|TRBV4-3
TGCGCCAGCAGCCAAGATAGGAGCGGGAGGACAGATACGCAGTATTTT
CASSQDRSGRTDTQYF
>few|TRBJ2-2|TRBD1|TRBV28
TGTGCCAGCAGCCCGGGACAGGGGATTGGAGGGGAGCTGTTTTTT
CASSPGQGIGGELFF
>few|TRBJ2-1|TRBD1|TRBV28
TGTGCCAGCAGTTTATACCCGGACAGGGGGCCCTACAATGAGCAGTTCTTC
CASSLYPDRGPYNEQFF
>many|TRBJ2-2|NA|TRBV12-3/TRBV12-4
TGTGCCAGCAGTTTCCATTTAGGGACCGGGGAGCTGTTTTTT
CASSFHLGTGELFF
>NA|TRBJ2-3|NA|TRBV15
TGTGCCACCAGCAGAGATCTACAGTCCACAGATACGCAGTATTTT
CATSRDLQSTDTQYF
>few|TRBJ1-2|TRBD1|TRBV7-9
TGTGCCAGCAGGGCCGGGACAGACTATGGCTACACCTTC
CASRAGTDYGYTF
>NA|TRBJ2-2|NA|TRBV6-2/TRBV6-3
TGTGCCAGCAGTTACTCTCGGGGACTGGGCGAGCTGTTTTTT
CASSYSRGLGELFF
>few|TRBJ1-4|TRBD1|TRBV29-1
TGCAGCCCAGGGGGTGAAAAACTGTTTTTT
CSPGGEKLFF
>few|TRBJ2-1|TRBD1|TRBV6-2/TRBV6-3
TGTGCCAGCAGTTCGGGACAGAGGGTGGATGAGCAGTTCTTC
CASSSGQRVDEQFF
>NA|TRBJ2-3|NA|TRBV6-6
TGTGCCAGCAGGCACGATACGCAGTATTTT
CASRHDTQYF
>few|TRBJ2-5|TRBD2|TRBV20-1
TGCAGTGCTAGGCCGGGACTAGCGGGAGGAGAGACCCAGTACTTC
CSARPGLAGGETQYF
>few|TRBJ2-2|NA|TRBV7-9
TGTGCCAGCAGCTGGGTAGCCGGGGAGCTGTTTTTT
CASSWVAGELFF